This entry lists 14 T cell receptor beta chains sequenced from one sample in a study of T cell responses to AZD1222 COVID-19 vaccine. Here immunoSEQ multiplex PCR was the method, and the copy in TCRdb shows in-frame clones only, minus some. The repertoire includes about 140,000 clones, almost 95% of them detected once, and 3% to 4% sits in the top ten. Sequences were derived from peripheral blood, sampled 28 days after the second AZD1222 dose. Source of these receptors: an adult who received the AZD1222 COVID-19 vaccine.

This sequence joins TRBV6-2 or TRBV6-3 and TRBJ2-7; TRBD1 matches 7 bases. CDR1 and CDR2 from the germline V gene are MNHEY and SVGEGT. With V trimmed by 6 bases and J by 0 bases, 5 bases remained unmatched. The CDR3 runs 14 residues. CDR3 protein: CASRYGQDSYEQYF. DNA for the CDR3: TGTGCCAGCAGATACGGACAGGACTCCTACGAGCAGTACTTC.

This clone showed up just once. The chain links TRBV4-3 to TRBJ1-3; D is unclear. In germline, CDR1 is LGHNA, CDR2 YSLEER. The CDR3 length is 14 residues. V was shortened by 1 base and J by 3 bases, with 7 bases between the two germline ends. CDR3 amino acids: CASSQVGSGNTIYF. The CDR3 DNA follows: TGCGCCAGCAGCCAAGTGGGGAGTGGAAACACCATATATTTT.

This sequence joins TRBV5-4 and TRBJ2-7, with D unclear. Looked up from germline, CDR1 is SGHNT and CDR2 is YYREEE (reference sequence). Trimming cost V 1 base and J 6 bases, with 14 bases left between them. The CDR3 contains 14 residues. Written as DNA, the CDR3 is TGTGCCAGCAGCTTGCTCCCGACGGTGGGCGAGCAGTACTTC. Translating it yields CASSLLPTVGEQYF. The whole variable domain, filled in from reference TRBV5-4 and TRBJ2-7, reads ETGVTQSPTHLIKTRGQQVTLRCSSQSGHNTVSWYQQALGQGPQFIFQYYREEENGRGNFPPRFSGLQFPNYSSELNVNALELDDSALYLCASSLLPTVGEQYFGPGTRLTVT.

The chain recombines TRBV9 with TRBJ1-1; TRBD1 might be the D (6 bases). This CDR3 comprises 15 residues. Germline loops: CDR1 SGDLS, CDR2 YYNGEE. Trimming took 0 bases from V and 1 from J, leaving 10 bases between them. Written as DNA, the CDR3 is TGTGCCAGCAGCGTAGCTACAGGGAGGAACACTGAAGCTTTCTTT. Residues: CASSVATGRNTEAFF.

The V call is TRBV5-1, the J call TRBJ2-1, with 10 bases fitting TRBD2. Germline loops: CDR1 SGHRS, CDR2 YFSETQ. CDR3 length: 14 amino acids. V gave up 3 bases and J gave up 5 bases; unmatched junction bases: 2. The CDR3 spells CASSWTSGHNEQFF. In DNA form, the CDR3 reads TGCGCCAGCAGCTGGACTAGCGGCCACAATGAGCAGTTCTTC.

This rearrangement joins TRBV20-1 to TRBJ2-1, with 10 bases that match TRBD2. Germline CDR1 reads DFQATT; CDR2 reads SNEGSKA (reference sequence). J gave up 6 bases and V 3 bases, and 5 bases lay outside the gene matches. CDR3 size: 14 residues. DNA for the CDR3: TGCAGTGCTAGTAGCGGGAGGTCGGGCAATGAGCAGTTCTTC. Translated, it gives CSASSGRSGNEQFF.

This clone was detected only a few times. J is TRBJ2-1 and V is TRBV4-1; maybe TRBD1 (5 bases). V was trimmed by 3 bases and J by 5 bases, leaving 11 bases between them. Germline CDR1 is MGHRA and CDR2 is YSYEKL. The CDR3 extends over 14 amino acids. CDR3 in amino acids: CASSHPRQHNEQFF. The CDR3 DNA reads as TGCGCCAGCAGCCATCCGAGACAGCACAATGAGCAGTTCTTC.

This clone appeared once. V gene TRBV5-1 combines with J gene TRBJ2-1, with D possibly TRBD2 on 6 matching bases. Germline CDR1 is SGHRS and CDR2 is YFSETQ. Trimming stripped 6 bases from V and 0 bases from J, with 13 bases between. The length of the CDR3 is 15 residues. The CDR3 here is CASNQAGVSYNEQFF. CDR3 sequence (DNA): TGCGCCAGCAACCAAGCGGGCGTCTCCTACAATGAGCAGTTCTTC.

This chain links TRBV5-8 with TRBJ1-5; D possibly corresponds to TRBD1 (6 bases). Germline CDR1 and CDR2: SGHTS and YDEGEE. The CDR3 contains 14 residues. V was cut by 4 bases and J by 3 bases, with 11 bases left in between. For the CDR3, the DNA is TGTGCCAGCAGCGTCCGGGACACCAATCAGCCCCAGCATTTT. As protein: CASSVRDTNQPQHF.

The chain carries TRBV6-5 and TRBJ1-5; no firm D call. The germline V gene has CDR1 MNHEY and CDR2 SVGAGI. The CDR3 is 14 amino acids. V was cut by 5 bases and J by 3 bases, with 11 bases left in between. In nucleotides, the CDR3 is TGTGCCAGCAGTCTTCCCGCAGACAATCAGCCCCAGCATTTT. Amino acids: CASSLPADNQPQHF.

CDR3 nucleotide sequence: TGTGCCAGTAGTTTAACAGGGGCAACTAATGAAAAACTGTTTTTT. Translated: CASSLTGATNEKLFF. The gene calls are TRBV19 and TRBJ1-4, with 7 nucleotides matching TRBD1. V shed 5 bases, J shed 0 bases, and the junction held 3 bases outside the gene matches. The CDR3 contains 15 residues. Germline assignment: CDR1 LNHDA and CDR2 SQIVND (reference sequence).

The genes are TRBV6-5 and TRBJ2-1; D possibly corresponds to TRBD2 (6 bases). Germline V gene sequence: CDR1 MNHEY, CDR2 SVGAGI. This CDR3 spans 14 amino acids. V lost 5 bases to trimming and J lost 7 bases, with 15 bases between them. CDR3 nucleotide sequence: TGTGCCAGCAGTCCAGCGGAGGAGGGGAATGAGCAGTTCTTC. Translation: CASSPAEEGNEQFF.

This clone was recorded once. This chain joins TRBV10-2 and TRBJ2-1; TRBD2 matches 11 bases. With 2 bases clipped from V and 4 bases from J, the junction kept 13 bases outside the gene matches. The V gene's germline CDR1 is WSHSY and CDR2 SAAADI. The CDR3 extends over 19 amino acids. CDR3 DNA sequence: TGCGCCAGCAGTGAGGGGTGGGTAGCGGGAGGGCCAAGGTACAATGAGCAGTTCTTC. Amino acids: CASSEGWVAGGPRYNEQFF.

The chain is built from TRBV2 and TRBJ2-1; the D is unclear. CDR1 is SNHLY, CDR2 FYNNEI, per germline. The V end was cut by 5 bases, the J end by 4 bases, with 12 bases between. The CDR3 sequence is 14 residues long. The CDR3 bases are TGTGCCAGCAGTCTTGTGACTTCTTACAATGAGCAGTTCTTC. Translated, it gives CASSLVTSYNEQFF.